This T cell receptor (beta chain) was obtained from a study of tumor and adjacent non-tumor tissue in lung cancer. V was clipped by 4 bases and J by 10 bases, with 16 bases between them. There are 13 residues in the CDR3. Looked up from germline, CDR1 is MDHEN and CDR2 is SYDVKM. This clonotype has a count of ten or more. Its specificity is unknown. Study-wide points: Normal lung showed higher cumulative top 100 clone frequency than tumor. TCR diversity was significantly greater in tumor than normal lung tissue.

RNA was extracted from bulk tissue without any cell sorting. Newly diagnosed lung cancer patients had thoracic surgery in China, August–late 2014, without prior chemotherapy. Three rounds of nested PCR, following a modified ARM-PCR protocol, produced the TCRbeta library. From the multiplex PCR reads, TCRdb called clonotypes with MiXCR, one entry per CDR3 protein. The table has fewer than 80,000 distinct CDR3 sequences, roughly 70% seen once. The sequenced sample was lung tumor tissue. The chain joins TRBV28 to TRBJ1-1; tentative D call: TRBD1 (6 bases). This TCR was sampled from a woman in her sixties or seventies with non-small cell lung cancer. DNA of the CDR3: TGTGCCAGCAGTTCGCCGCAGGGGAGCCTAGCTTTCTTT. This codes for CASSSPQGSLAFF.